A selection of T cell receptor beta chains follows, all from one sample in a study of blood T cell repertoires in COVID-19. Measured with immunoSEQ multiplex PCR; TCRdb has only the in-frame clones, and not every one. The table includes over 100,000 clones, roughly 89% detected once. The sequenced sample consisted of peripheral blood. Receptors were obtained from a woman between 50 and 59 years old with COVID-19, enrolled during active disease. Both conserved end residues are part of each CDR3. The D gene is left open where the match is weak. Only part of the rows carry a size: once, few, many, or a class if the clone is expanded.

V,size,D,J,DNA,CDR3
TRBV5-1,-,TRBD1,TRBJ2-5,TGCGCCAGCAGCATGGACAGGGTTGAAGAGACCCAGTACTTC,CASSMDRVEETQYF
TRBV29-1,-,TRBD1,TRBJ1-1,TGCAGCGCACAAGGGGGGACAGGGGAACGCAGGAACACTGAAGCTTTCTTT,CSAQGGTGERRNTEAFF
TRBV6-5,-,-,TRBJ1-2,TGTGCCAGCAGTTACTCGGGCGGACAGACTTATGGCTACACCTTC,CASSYSGGQTYGYTF
TRBV24-1,-,TRBD2,TRBJ2-1,TGTGCCACCAGTGATTCCCTTCCGGGACTAGCGGGGGGGCCGCACAATGAGCAGTTCTTC,CATSDSLPGLAGGPHNEQFF
TRBV19,-,TRBD2,TRBJ2-1,TGTGCCAGTAGTATATTTGGTGGCGGGGGGAGCTCCTACAATGAGCAGTTCTTC,CASSIFGGGGSSYNEQFF
TRBV24-1,-,-,TRBJ1-5,TGTGCCACCAGTGATTTAGCAGGTGACCAGCCCCAGCATTTT,CATSDLAGDQPQHF
TRBV15,-,-,TRBJ2-3,TGTGCCACCAGCATTAGTGGAGATACGCAGTATTTT,CATSISGDTQYF
TRBV12-3/TRBV12-4,once,-,TRBJ2-1,TGTGCCAGCGGTCGGTCGGCGGTCAATGAGCAGTTCTTC,CASGRSAVNEQFF
TRBV27,-,-,TRBJ2-3,TGTGCCAGCAGGATGGAGCAGGGGCCAACAGATACGCAGTATTTT,CASRMEQGPTDTQYF
TRBV11-2,-,TRBD2,TRBJ2-3,TGTGCCAGCAGCATGGGGCTAGCGGTAACAGATACGCAGTATTTT,CASSMGLAVTDTQYF